Below are 9 T cell receptor beta chains sequenced from a single sample in a study of cytomegalovirus exposure and HLA in healthy donors. Assay: immunoSEQ multiplex PCR; the TCRdb copy retains only in-frame clones and omits some. Of tens of thousands of clones in the sample, around 96% were seen once. Sequences were obtained from PBMCs. Source of these receptors: a man aged 18-30 years in good health and CMV-seronegative.

CDR3 protein: CASSGSGTGIETQYF. CDR3 nucleotides: TGCGCCAGCAGCGGCTCCGGGACAGGGATTGAGACCCAGTACTTC. The rearrangement links TRBV5-1 to TRBJ2-5, with TRBD1 identical over 9 bases. The CDR3 is made up of 15 amino acids. The V gene's germline CDR1 is SGHRS and CDR2 YFSETQ. Trimming took 4 bases from V and 5 from J; bases not matched to a gene: 9.

The chain links TRBV9 to TRBJ2-3; possible D gene TRBD1, 5 bases. The germline V gene encodes CDR1 SGDLS and CDR2 YYNGEE. The CDR3 has 13 amino acids. The germline V and J ends were trimmed by 6 bases and 3 bases, with 11 bases remaining between them. CDR3 sequence: CASNQGSTDTQYF. CDR3 DNA: TGTGCCAGCAACCAGGGTTCTACAGATACGCAGTATTTT.

The chain links TRBV18 to TRBJ2-5; TRBD2 aligns across 8 bases. Trimming at V came to 3 bases and at J to 1 base, leaving 1 base not matched to a gene. The CDR3 runs to 14 residues. The germline V gene encodes CDR1 KGHSH and CDR2 LQKENI. The chain's CDR3 is CASSPGRAQETQYF. In DNA, the CDR3 is TGTGCCAGCTCACCCGGGAGGGCCCAAGAGACCCAGTACTTC.

The J gene is TRBJ2-7, the V gene TRBV27; the D gene is possibly TRBD1 (5 bases). Deletions cut 8 bases from V and 5 bases from J, with 16 bases between. CDR3 length: 13 amino acids. CDR1 MNHEY and CDR2 SMNVEV come from the germline V gene (reference sequence). Here the CDR3 reads CASGYLQGDEQYF. CDR3 DNA: TGTGCCAGCGGCTACTTGCAGGGTGACGAGCAGTACTTC.

The V and J genes are TRBV10-2 and TRBJ1-5; D may be TRBD1 (6 bases). CDR1 WSHSY and CDR2 SAAADI come from the germline V gene. V dropped 11 bases and J dropped 3 bases, with 14 bases sitting between them. The CDR3 is 13 amino acids. CDR3 in DNA: TGCGCCGTCCGACAGGCTTCCAATCAGCCCCAGCATTTT. Protein sequence: CAVRQASNQPQHF.

The V gene is TRBV15, the J gene TRBJ2-5; a possible D gene is TRBD1 (6 bases). The germline V gene has CDR1 LNHNV and CDR2 YYDKDF (reference sequence). Trimming left V 1 base short and J 5 bases short, with 14 bases between. The CDR3 is made up of 15 amino acids. This chain's CDR3 is CATSRGAGDGETQYF. The CDR3 coding sequence is TGTGCCACCAGCAGAGGGGCAGGGGATGGGGAGACCCAGTACTTC.

This rearrangement joins TRBV7-9 to TRBJ2-1; 9 bases fit TRBD2. J lost 4 bases, V lost 4 bases, and 17 bases had no gene match. The CDR3 spans 19 residues. Germline CDR1 and CDR2: SEHNR and FQNEAQ (reference sequence). CDR3 sequence: CASSSSTPAGGGDYNEQFF. The CDR3 DNA is TGTGCCAGCAGCTCCAGTACCCCAGCGGGAGGTGGGGATTACAATGAGCAGTTCTTC.

The V call is TRBV6-1, the J call TRBJ1-5; no definite D call. The V end was cut by 3 bases, the J end by 1 base, with 10 bases between. Germline V CDR1 and CDR2: MNHNS, SASEGT. There are 15 residues in the CDR3. CDR3: CASSDLSGSNQPQHF. The CDR3 DNA reads TGTGCCAGCAGTGACCTGAGCGGGAGCAATCAGCCCCAGCATTTT.

The chain employs TRBV4-3 and TRBJ1-1; no definite D call. CDR3 size: 17 residues. The germline V gene has CDR1 LGHNA and CDR2 YSLEER. V lost 0 bases, J lost 4 bases, and 18 bases lay in between. CDR3 sequence: CASSQEVVGLHPTEAFF. CDR3 nucleotide sequence: TGCGCCAGCAGCCAAGAGGTGGTCGGTTTGCACCCCACTGAAGCTTTCTTT.